This TCR beta chain was obtained from a study of tumor-infiltrating lymphocytes in localized non-small cell lung cancer. Measured with immunoSEQ multiplex PCR; TCRdb has only the in-frame clones, and not every one. The data hold fewer than 12,000 clones, with around 57% observed a single time. Sequencing used lung tumor tissue. This TCR came from a human donor with non-small cell lung cancer.

The CDR3 is CASSQGQGASYEQYF. CDR3 DNA: TGTGCCAGCAGCCAAGGACAGGGGGCTTCCTACGAGCAGTACTTC. The chain has TRBV14 and TRBJ2-7, with TRBD1 identical over 10 bases. The CDR3 length is 15 residues. With 1 base clipped from V and 1 base from J, the junction kept 1 base outside the gene matches. The germline gives CDR1 SGHDN, CDR2 FVKESK. The full variable domain, in which reference TRBV14 and TRBJ2-7 provide the parts outside the CDR3, is EAGVTQFPSHSVIEKGQTVTLRCDPISGHDNLYWYRRVMGKEIKFLLHFVKESKQDESGMPNNRFLAERTGGTYSTLKVQPAELEDSGVYFCASSQGQGASYEQYFGPGTRLTVT.